This T cell receptor beta chain comes out of a study of T cell repertoires in cytomegalovirus infection. Study overall: CMV infection plus the matching HLA type was flagged by public TCR beta signatures.

Using its own MiXCR run on the reads, TCRdb lists one record per CDR3 protein. The sample lists about 900,000 distinct CDR3 sequences, 31% seen once, with roughly 13% in the top ten. This clonotype was seen a few times. As yet, its antigen is unknown. CDR3 length: 14 amino acids. The V and J ends lost 1 base and 7 bases respectively, with 13 bases between them. This specimen consisted of cultured CD8+ T cells from PBMCs, obtained from culture after CMV antigen stimulation. This clonotype was obtained from a human donor in good health (CMV status not recorded). Some clones in this sample may be carry-over from other donors' samples. The genes are TRBV12-3 or TRBV12-4 and TRBJ1-2; tentatively, D is TRBD1 (6 bases). The CDR3 spells CASSLGTVIGGYTF. CDR3 coding DNA: TGTGCCAGCAGTTTAGGGACAGTGATTGGTGGCTACACCTTC.